Presented here are 25 T cell receptor beta chains from one specimen sequenced in a study of CD8 T cells in ankylosing spondylitis. TCRdb re-called the 5' RACE reads with MiXCR, one entry per CDR3 protein. The sample lists under 300,000 distinct CDR3 sequences, 8.6% occurring once. Sequencing input: blood, either unsorted or a sorted T cell fraction (not recorded which). The receptors come from a male donor with ankylosing spondylitis or in good health (not recorded which).

The table lists this clonotype with many counts. V is TRBV6-2 or TRBV6-3 and J is TRBJ1-1; D is perhaps TRBD1 (5 bases). The length of the CDR3 is 15 residues. Germline V gene lookup returns CDR1 MNHEY and CDR2 SVGEGT. V was pared by 2 bases and J by 8 bases, with 18 bases between. The CDR3 loop is CASSYVEIGRGEAFF. For the CDR3, the DNA is TGTGCCAGCAGTTACGTTGAGATAGGAAGGGGAGAAGCTTTCTTT.

This clonotype appeared many times. The chain uses TRBV5-1 and TRBJ2-3, with TRBD1 matching over 8 bases. With V trimmed by 3 bases and J by 2 bases, 5 bases remained unmatched. Looked up from germline, CDR1 is SGHRS and CDR2 is YFSETQ. The CDR3 extends over 15 amino acids. CDR3 DNA: TGCGCCAGCAGCTCTGGACAGGGTGTCACAGATACGCAGTATTTT. Its protein is CASSSGQGVTDTQYF.

In this sample, this clonotype turned up a few times. The chain is built from TRBV20-1 and TRBJ2-3; D is unclear. The V end was cut by 8 bases, the J end by 5 bases, with 8 bases between. The CDR3 totals 10 residues. Germline CDR1 is DFQATT and CDR2 is SNEGSKA (reference sequence). CDR3 nucleotides: TGCAGTCCAAGACGAGATACGCAGTATTTT. Amino acids: CSPRRDTQYF.

This clonotype was seen at least ten times. The chain uses TRBV5-6 and TRBJ1-2, with D uncertain. The CDR3 covers 15 residues. Germline loops: CDR1 SGHDT, CDR2 YYEEEE. The V end lost 4 bases, the J end lost 3 bases, and 16 bases lay between the germline ends. CDR3 coding DNA: TGTGCCAGCAGCCCGGTGGGGTCGGGTGACTATGGCTACACCTTC. Its translation is CASSPVGSGDYGYTF. The whole variable domain, filled in from reference TRBV5-6 and TRBJ1-2, reads DAGVTQSPTHLIKTRGQQVTLRCSPKSGHDTVSWYQQALGQGPQFIFQYYEEEERQRGNFPDRFSGHQFPNYSSELNVNALLLGDSALYLCASSPVGSGDYGYTFGSGTRLTVV.

V is TRBV7-2 and J is TRBJ2-3; 12 positions agree with TRBD2. The germline gives CDR1 SGHTA, CDR2 FQGNSA. The CDR3 has 15 amino acids. Unmatched junction bases numbered 9, after V lost 6 bases and J lost 8 bases. CDR3 coding DNA: TGTGCCAGCAGTTCACTAGCGGGAGGAACGGGTACGCAGTATTTT. Translation: CASSSLAGGTGTQYF.

CDR3 sequence: CASSLQDRVVRNEQFF. For the CDR3, the DNA is TGTGCCAGCAGCTTGCAGGACAGGGTGGTTCGGAATGAGCAGTTCTTC. V is TRBV5-4 and J is TRBJ2-1; 8 nucleotides align to TRBD1. There are 16 residues in the CDR3. Germline lookup yields CDR1 SGHNT and CDR2 YYREEE (reference sequence). The V gene end was trimmed by 1 base and the J gene end by 7 bases; junction bases not matched to a gene: 10.

This clonotype occurred many times. CDR3 sequence reads: CSAIYGAYEQYF. CDR3 coding DNA: TGCAGTGCTATTTACGGGGCCTACGAGCAGTACTTC. The chain joins TRBV20-1 to TRBJ2-7; TRBD2 is a possible D gene (5 bases). Germline loops: CDR1 DFQATT, CDR2 SNEGSKA (reference sequence). The CDR3 covers 12 residues. The V and J ends lost 4 bases and 2 bases respectively, with 9 bases between them.

This clonotype turned up a few times. V gene TRBV4-2 combines with J gene TRBJ1-4; D is ambiguous. The V gene's germline CDR1 is LGHNA and CDR2 YNFKEQ. Trimming removed 4 bases at V and 1 base at J, with 13 bases between. The length of the CDR3 is 16 residues. The CDR3 loop reads CASSPSMVETNEKLFF. The DNA for the CDR3 is TGTGCCAGCAGCCCAAGTATGGTGGAAACTAATGAAAAACTGTTTTTT.

This clonotype was found many times. V usage is TRBV12-3 or TRBV12-4 and J usage is TRBJ2-3, with a weak D call TRBD2 (5 bases). V was cut by 6 bases and J by 2 bases, with 15 bases left in between. The CDR3 consists of 15 residues. The CDR3 is CASSRTDYLTDTQYF. In DNA form, the CDR3 reads TGTGCCAGCAGCAGAACAGACTATCTCACAGATACGCAGTATTTT.

The chain combines TRBV3-1 with TRBJ1-2, with a tentative D call TRBD1 (5 bases). The germline V gene has CDR1 LGHDT and CDR2 YNNKEL (reference sequence). This CDR3 spans 13 amino acids. Trimming stripped 4 bases from V and 6 bases from J, with 12 bases between. The CDR3 DNA reads as TGTGCCAGCAGCCGAGTCGGGGCCGATGGCTACACCTTC. This sequence encodes CASSRVGADGYTF. Combining the CDR3 with reference TRBV3-1 and TRBJ1-2 gives the whole variable domain DTAVSQTPKYLVTQMGNDKSIKCEQNLGHDTMYWYKQDSKKFLKIMFSYNNKELIINETVPNRFSPKSPDKAHLNLHINSLELGDSAVYFCASSRVGADGYTFGSGTRLTVV.

This clonotype was picked up many times. The V call is TRBV4-3, the J call TRBJ2-3; D possibly uses TRBD1 or TRBD2 (6 bases each). The CDR3 totals 15 residues. Trimming removed 3 bases at V and 5 bases at J, with 15 bases between. Germline CDR1 is LGHNA and CDR2 is YSLEER. DNA for the CDR3: TGCGCCAGCAGCCACGGGGACGGGGGCGTAGATACGCAGTATTTT. It specifies CASSHGDGGVDTQYF.

This chain uses TRBV2 with TRBJ1-4, with D unresolved. Trimming cost V 6 bases and J 4 bases, with 15 bases left between them. Germline CDR1 and CDR2: SNHLY and FYNNEI. CDR3 size: 15 residues. CDR3 region: CASRERAAINEKLFF. The CDR3 coding sequence is TGTGCCAGCAGGGAGAGGGCAGCGATTAATGAAAAACTGTTTTTT. Full variable domain (rest looked up from reference TRBV2 and TRBJ1-4): EPEVTQTPSHQVTQMGQEVILRCVPISNHLYFYWYRQILGQKVEFLVSFYNNEISEKSEIFDDQFSVERPDGSNFTLKIRSTKLEDSAMYFCASRERAAINEKLFFGSGTQLSVL.

This clonotype was observed a handful of times. The chain employs TRBV20-1 and TRBJ1-5; D is ambiguous. The ends were cut back, 6 bases at V and 0 bases at J, with 9 bases in the middle. CDR1 is DFQATT, CDR2 SNEGSKA, per germline (reference sequence). The CDR3 length is 13 residues. The CDR3 region is CSAIQDSNQPQHF. As DNA, the CDR3 is TGCAGTGCCATCCAGGATAGCAATCAGCCCCAGCATTTT.

This sequence joins TRBV7-2 and TRBJ2-3, with a weak D call TRBD1 (6 bases). The length of the CDR3 is 14 residues. Germline V gene data show CDR1 as SGHTA and CDR2 as FQGNSA. The ends were cut back, 5 bases at V and 7 bases at J, with 16 bases in the middle. As DNA, the CDR3 is TGTGCCAGCAGCCCCCCGACAGGTCCAAATACGCAGTATTTT. This sequence encodes CASSPPTGPNTQYF.

This clonotype has a handful of counts. The chain has TRBV20-1 and TRBJ2-3; D unresolved. Germline assignment: CDR1 DFQATT and CDR2 SNEGSKA (reference sequence). The CDR3 runs 13 residues. V was clipped by 2 bases and J by 1 base, with 7 bases between them. DNA of the CDR3: TGCAGTGCTAGAAAATCGGGCACAGATACGCAGTATTTT. This gives the protein CSARKSGTDTQYF.

This clonotype has just a few counts. This chain connects TRBV5-1 to TRBJ2-7; 7 bases line up with TRBD2. This CDR3 comprises 16 residues. From germline, CDR1 is SGHRS and CDR2 YFSETQ. After removal of 0 bases from V and 0 bases from J, the junction contained 6 bases not matched to a gene. CDR3: CASSLGPGGISYEQYF. The CDR3 DNA reads as TGCGCCAGCAGCTTGGGCCCGGGGGGAATCTCCTACGAGCAGTACTTC. Filled out from reference TRBV5-1 and TRBJ2-7, the complete variable domain reads KAGVTQTPRYLIKTRGQQVTLSCSPISGHRSVSWYQQTPGQGLQFLFEYFSETQRNKGNFPGRFSGRQFSNSRSEMNVSTLELGDSALYLCASSLGPGGISYEQYFGPGTRLTVT.

The chain combines TRBV7-2 with TRBJ2-5; TRBD2 might be the D (5 bases). The V gene's germline CDR1 is SGHTA and CDR2 FQGNSA. V was trimmed by 6 bases and J by 1 base, leaving 18 bases between them. There are 16 residues in the CDR3. The CDR3 is CASRLTRRGLQETQYF. DNA of the CDR3: TGTGCCAGCAGGCTGACTCGCAGAGGGCTCCAAGAGACCCAGTACTTC.

In its sample, this clonotype was seen many times. The chain joins TRBV4-3 to TRBJ2-1; D gene unclear. Germline V gene lookup returns CDR1 LGHNA and CDR2 YSLEER. The V end was cut by 4 bases, the J end by 0 bases, with 10 bases between. This CDR3 is 15 amino acids long. CDR3 in DNA: TGCGCCAGCAGCCCTCTCCTGAGCTCCTACAATGAGCAGTTCTTC. Its protein is CASSPLLSSYNEQFF.

This clonotype was seen at least ten times. V usage is TRBV19 and J usage is TRBJ2-2, with 8 positions matching TRBD2. Per the germline V gene, CDR1 is LNHDA and CDR2 is SQIVND (reference sequence). V lost 10 bases, J lost 7 bases, and 17 bases stayed unmatched. The CDR3 covers 16 residues. The CDR3 here is CATSGGSGRFFGELFF. The CDR3 nucleotides read TGTGCCACCTCCGGGGGGAGCGGGAGATTTTTCGGGGAGCTGTTTTTT.

This clonotype showed up many times. V and J are TRBV20-1 and TRBJ1-1, with 8 bases aligning to TRBD1. V trimming: 5 bases; J trimming: 1 base; junction bases outside the gene matches: 3. Germline CDR1 DFQATT, CDR2 SNEGSKA (reference sequence). The length of the CDR3 is 13 residues. This CDR3 is CSAEDRANTEAFF. Here the CDR3 DNA reads TGCAGTGCTGAGGACAGGGCGAACACTGAAGCTTTCTTT.

This clonotype was seen ten or more times. V usage is TRBV5-1 and J usage is TRBJ2-4; D unresolved. This CDR3 contains 13 residues. V lost 3 bases to trimming and J lost 0 bases, with 4 bases between them. The germline V gene encodes CDR1 SGHRS and CDR2 YFSETQ. As DNA, the CDR3 is TGCGCCAGCAGCTCCGAAGCCAAAAACATTCAGTACTTC. Residues: CASSSEAKNIQYF.

This clonotype was recorded many times. The CDR3 region has the DNA TGTGCCAGCAGCCTATGGGGTGGCAATCAGCCCCAGCATTTT. Translating gives CASSLWGGNQPQHF. This rearrangement joins TRBV5-6 to TRBJ1-5; no firm D call. V was shortened by 4 bases and J by 2 bases, with 10 bases between the two germline ends. Germline CDR1 reads SGHDT; CDR2 reads YYEEEE. The CDR3 extends over 14 amino acids.

The sample holds many counts of this clonotype. The rearrangement links TRBV12-3 or TRBV12-4 to TRBJ2-1; either TRBD1 or TRBD2 may supply D (5 bases each). V was trimmed by 6 bases and J by 5 bases, leaving 11 bases between them. This CDR3 is built from 13 residues. Here the CDR3 reads CASRGLANNEQFF. The CDR3 DNA is TGTGCCAGCAGGGGGCTAGCTAACAATGAGCAGTTCTTC.

A remark on this clonotype: With a much larger clone just one base away, this may be a read error. Lacking the conserved final phenylalanine or tryptophan, this CDR3 likely reflects a read error. The chain links TRBV29-1 to TRBJ2-5; either TRBD1 or TRBD2 may supply D (7 bases each). Germline V gene sequence: CDR1 SQVTM, CDR2 ANQGSEA. V was clipped by 6 bases and J by 9 bases, with 17 bases between them. CDR3 size: 12 residues. The CDR3 spells CSVKPGGGAQYL. CDR3 DNA sequence: TGCAGCGTCAAGCCAGGGGGAGGGGCCCAGTACCTC.

This clonotype appeared a few times. CDR3 DNA: TGCGCCAGCAGCCCGTCAGGGGGCCAGTCCTACGAGCAGTACTTC. It codes for CASSPSGGQSYEQYF. The J gene is TRBJ2-7, the V gene TRBV5-1; 8 nucleotides agree with TRBD1. The V gene end was trimmed by 4 bases and the J gene end by 1 base; junction bases not matched to a gene: 7. The germline gives CDR1 SGHRS, CDR2 YFSETQ. The CDR3 length is 15 residues.